A few counts support the clone carrying this T cell receptor (beta chain). The sample is drawn from a study of molecular identifiers for immune sequencing clone quantification. Based on a CD8+CD4-CCR7+CD45RA+ profile, naive CD8 T cells were sorted. MiXCR, applied by TCRdb to the PCR reads, yields one record per CDR3 protein. Among around 300,000 distinct CDR3 sequences listed, about a quarter were seen once. This clonotype was obtained from a human donor in good health. Some libraries in this study had Jurkat cell RNA spiked in. The sequenced sample consisted of naive CD8+ T cells from blood, with Jurkat cell RNA spiked in. The subset was: FACS-sorted CD8+CD4-CCR7+CD45RA+ naive T cells.

Here the CDR3 reads CSARPISGNKLTDTQYF. CDR3 nucleotides: TGCAGTGCTAGACCTATTAGCGGGAATAAACTCACAGATACGCAGTATTTT. The chain employs TRBV20-1 and TRBJ2-3; TRBD2 matches at 8 bases. The V segment lost 2 bases and the J segment 2 bases; nucleotides outside the gene matches: 12. Per germline, CDR1 DFQATT and CDR2 SNEGSKA (reference sequence). The CDR3 runs to 17 residues.